The T cell receptor (beta chain) under discussion was sequenced for a study of cytomegalovirus exposure and HLA in healthy donors (dated by TCRdb to the late 2010s). With regard to the full study: In an earlier analysis of some 610 of the donors, 276 Gb of sequence data and roughly 100 million unique TCR beta sequences from roughly 190 million T cells were reported. Among the roughly 430 genotyped donors, about 85% belonged to the genetic ancestry cluster associated with self-reported Caucasian donors. To decide whether each TCR beta V gene segment behaved as functional or pseudogenic, an earlier analysis of some 580 of the donors relied on high-throughput TCR beta sequencing. Donor age, sex, ethnicity and CMV serostatus were compiled alongside the repertoire data. Besides the first cohort of 550 to 750 subjects, a separate validation cohort made up of over 95 different subjects was used. Both class I and class II loci were covered by HLA typing, at four-digit resolution. In the later analysis, no new phenotypic data were used to find candidate immune exposures; instead, reliance was placed on TCR beta sequences and their occurrence across donors. An early release that covered some 630 HLA-typed donors contained approximately 300 gigabases of sequencing data and around 85 million unique TCR sequences. A later analysis re-analyzed previously published TCR beta repertoires from 666 donors and added high-resolution HLA genotyping to study TCR occurrence patterns. The number of donors typed differed by locus, with about 629-640 for A, B, C, DRB1 and DQB1, roughly 550 for DQA1, some 570 for DPA1, and roughly 450 for DPB1. The study combined high-throughput TCR immunosequencing, statistical association of individual TCRs with disease status, and machine learning to predict cytomegalovirus infection status. Five DR-DQ haplotypes were treated as single units for association and clustering because of strong linkage in the cohort. Every discovery cohort repertoire had been produced on one sequencing platform. The T cell repertoires of around 670 subjects were profiled by immunosequencing and related to cytomegalovirus serostatus. A later genetic analysis took genome-wide SNP genotypes for about 65% of the 666 donors and used that subset as a discovery cohort. The study was designed to test whether signatures of past pathogen exposure could be identified by cataloging public T cell receptors. Across some 400 genotyped donors of the cohort, an average of approximately 200,000 unique TCR beta nucleotide sequences per donor were sequenced, and 15% to 20% of those sequences were non-productive. Study-level results and caveats: Because the 87-base-pair reads could not distinguish some IMGT-functional V segments, including TRBV6-2 and TRBV6-3, those segments were excluded. Three of the identified cytomegalovirus-associated TCR beta chains were confirmed in vitro to be specific for cytomegalovirus antigens. This cohort had only TCR beta chains sequenced, and the lack of alpha or paired-chain data limited which features could be detected. When HLA alleles, especially DR and DQ, strongly co-occurred, TCR associations were difficult to assign to individual alleles. In both the original and validation cohorts, the classifier was reported to diagnose cytomegalovirus status with high specificity and sensitivity. The authors suggested that the approach could potentially be generalized to other disease states and immunological phenotypes. Most TCR sequences were seen in very few donors, while some public TCRs were found in many individuals. A later analysis reported that several top co-occurrence clusters appeared linked to parvovirus B19, influenza, CMV and Epstein-Barr virus. An association between a missense DCLRE1C variant and V-gene and J-gene trimming of TCR beta chains was found in a later genetic analysis and replicated in an independent cohort. Specific HLA alleles were associated with about 17,000 TCR beta sequences at a false discovery rate of 0.05 in a later analysis. In a later analysis, HLA-associated TCR beta chains showed more clonal expansion and lower generation probabilities than non-associated chains that were equally common. Because counts were too low, about 18 rarely observed V segments, including chromosome 9 orphons, were excluded from the earlier analysis of some 540 of the donors. HLA typing was unavailable for some donors at each locus, so association tests used only the typed subset. For the cohort, immune exposure information was limited to CMV serostatus. The sequencing pipeline was judged likely to have produced a cluster of highly shared sequence variants as a technical artifact. The study gave a list of more than 150 TCR beta chains associated with cytomegalovirus. Broadly in line with IMGT annotations, most TCR beta V segments showed up in productive rearrangements about 87% or about 30% of the time in an earlier analysis of roughly 590 of the donors. According to a later analysis, most CMV-associated TCR beta chains appeared to be HLA-restricted, and the HLA associations seemed to be driven largely by CMV exposure. Presence/absence analyses assumed roughly uniform sequencing depth across donors, an assumption that may not hold. In a later analysis, the rate of TCR association differed among HLA loci, with DRB1 alleles having the most associated TCRs and HLA-C alleles having the fewest. A further reported finding was that TCR beta sequences accurately predicted the HLA-A and HLA-B alleles for most subjects in the first cohort. Correlated functional status among segregating V segments might reflect linkage disequilibrium, but an unknown experimental factor could not be ruled out. Compared with the 666-donor mean, donors in an Asian-associated ancestry cluster had fewer N-insertions in productive TCRs, according to a later genetic analysis.

Concerning this clone: What antigen it recognizes has not been identified. No base quality values were provided; no much bigger clone lies one nucleotide off.

The cohort comprised some 700 healthy bone marrow donors. At the time of sampling, all cohort members were nominally healthy, though unrecorded immune exposures were likely present. The donor was CMV seropositive and belonged to the group of 250 to 300 seropositive cohort members. A peripheral blood sample was collected from each donor, and TCR beta sequencing was performed on peripheral blood mononuclear cells. Genomic DNA extraction from the blood cell samples was performed with the Qiagen DNeasy Blood Extraction Kit. The junction shows trimming of 5 bases on V and 7 bases on J, and the gene matches do not reach 13 bases of it. Measured from the cysteine to the phenylalanine, the CDR3 is 18 residues long. Only the CDR3 part of the read is kept: 54 bases, read in frame from the first base. CDR1 and CDR2 are read off the germline V gene as MDHEN and SYDVKM. The method was the immunoSEQ multiplex PCR assay. A mixture of 60 forward primers for TCR Vbeta segments and 13 reverse primers for TCR Jbeta segments was used in the multiplex PCR. Amplification of the CDR3 region of rearranged TCR beta genes was performed with a multiplex PCR assay on genomic DNA. The Illumina HiSeq System was used to sequence the amplified TCR beta libraries as 87-base-pair reads. Per the authors' processing: A later analysis counted tens of millions of unique TCR beta chains across the 550 to 800 repertoires, and 10 million to 12 million of these chains were shared by at least two donors. A nearest-neighbor algorithm error-corrected the raw reads and collapsed the reads into unique sequences, merging closely related sequences to remove PCR and sequencing errors. Alignment of CDR3 sequences to IMGT reference sequences was used to assign V, D and J gene segments. For a sequence to be retained, a match of at least six nucleotides to both a V gene segment and a J gene segment was required. Rearrangements were called productive when the CDR3 lacked stop codons and stayed in frame with V and J; all others were non-productive. CDR3 was defined according to IMGT convention as the region running from the second conserved V-encoded cysteine to the conserved J-encoded phenylalanine. The earlier analysis of approximately 500 of the donors excluded sequences that lacked an unambiguous match to a single V gene segment. An earlier analysis of 587 of the donors classified V segments as functional when productive rearrangements were above 56.7% and as segregating when the standard deviation between donors was above 5%. A statistical classification framework was built to diagnose cytomegalovirus status from the catalog of TCR beta chain sequences. In a later analysis, V and J genes were assigned by comparing TCR nucleotide sequences against IMGT/GENE-DB human TR gene sequences. Using the TCRdist pipeline, a later analysis assigned CDR3 sequences along with most-parsimonious VDJ recombination scenarios. In a later analysis, each TCR beta chain was defined by its CDR3 amino acid sequence together with its V-gene family, and reads lacking a unique V-gene family were excluded. As a way to deal with suspected cross-contamination and a sequencing artifact, a later analysis dropped 500 to 700 nucleotide sequences that were highly shared and had low generation probability. A later analysis calculated a clonal expansion index for each public chain from normalized within-repertoire ranks of inferred template counts. In a later analysis, generation probabilities were computed with a VDJ recombination model fitted to out-of-frame rearrangements, and the resulting probabilities were checked against IGoR. In a later analysis, hypergeometric tests were used to score TCR-TCR, TCR-HLA and TCR-CMV co-occurrence, with a repertoire-size bias correction applied to TCR pairs. To estimate false discovery rates, a later analysis permuted the HLA or CMV assignments 20 times. In a later analysis, co-occurring TCRs were grouped using DBSCAN, with TCRdist sequence similarity added in when clustering inside HLA-allele-positive subsets. Repertoires with fewer than 30,000 or more than 120,000 public chains, plus five repertoires with anomalous nucleotide sharing, were excluded from co-occurrence clustering. The immuneACCESS repertoire file appears here via TCRdb, limited to in-frame rearrangements. These files lack a portion of the clones; in checked studies, under half of the deficit traces to unresolved V genes, and the cause of the others is not known. D and trimming were read from the DNA, whereas the V and J calls and clone size are those reported in that table. This sample holds 85,000 to 120,000 clones; approximately 71% were observed only once. Jointly, the top ten make up 9.6% of the sample.

The V and J segments used are TRBV28 and TRBJ2-2, and 13 junctional nucleotides match TRBD2. Material for sequencing was PBMCs. This sequence was found in a male donor in good health and CMV-seropositive. The DNA sequence is as follows: TGTGCCAGCAGTCAGGAACTAGCGGGAGGGCGTATTATCGGGGAGCTGTTTTTT. Its translation reads: CASSQELAGGRIIGELFF.